This T cell receptor (beta chain) stems from a study of PD-L1 blockade in urothelial cancer. Overall study: The patients had undergone anywhere from 0 to 3 prior chemotherapy regimens. Counts from blood samples showed a median of roughly 150,000 T cells. Findings and limits, study-wide: Better survival was predicted by below-median pretreatment blood TCR clonality.

Produced via immunoSEQ multiplex PCR; TCRdb's table is partial and in-frame only. The table shows about 130,000 clones, with approximately 85% occurring only once. A single count supports this clone. Its cognate antigen is unknown. J was trimmed by 4 bases and V by 6 bases; bases with no gene match: 7. The germline V gene has CDR1 MRHNA and CDR2 SNTAGT. The CDR3 length is 15 residues. The time point: peripheral blood 6 weeks after treatment start. The sequence derives from a man over 45 with urothelial cancer. J is TRBJ2-1 and V is TRBV6-4, with 9 bases lining up with TRBD2. The sample here was PBMCs, taken around atezolizumab (anti-PD-L1) treatment. CDR3 residues: CASSVLAGGYNEQFF. The CDR3 DNA sequence: TGTGCCAGCAGCGTACTAGCGGGCGGGTACAATGAGCAGTTCTTC.